The present T cell receptor beta chain was sequenced within a study of T cells in Graves' hyperthyroidism and ophthalmopathy. Background on the study: It was at initial diagnosis, before any treatment, that peripheral blood was collected.

What was amplified from RNA transcripts were TCR beta CDR3 regions. The primer set for the first-round RT-PCR of the TCR CDR3 was HTBI. TCRdb re-called the multiplex PCR reads with MiXCR, one entry per CDR3 protein. The data show about 610,000 distinct CDR3 sequences, roughly 15% seen once. Active moderate-to-severe ophthalmopathy, Clinical Activity Score at least 3, NOSPECS at least 4, under 3 months' duration. Clinical symptoms, serum thyroxine, TRAb, thyroid ultrasound and orbital computed tomography established diagnosis. The sample holds a few counts of this clonotype. V shed 6 bases and J shed 5 bases, with 14 bases lying between them. Germline V gene data show CDR1 as MNHEY and CDR2 as SVGAGI. CDR3 length: 14 residues.

This clonotype was sampled from a woman aged 40-49 years with Graves' ophthalmopathy. The specimen sequenced was blood. The gene calls are TRBV6-5 and TRBJ2-1; D ambiguous. CDR3 region: CASRYTGPNNEQFF. DNA of the CDR3: TGTGCCAGCAGATATACCGGGCCGAACAATGAGCAGTTCTTC.